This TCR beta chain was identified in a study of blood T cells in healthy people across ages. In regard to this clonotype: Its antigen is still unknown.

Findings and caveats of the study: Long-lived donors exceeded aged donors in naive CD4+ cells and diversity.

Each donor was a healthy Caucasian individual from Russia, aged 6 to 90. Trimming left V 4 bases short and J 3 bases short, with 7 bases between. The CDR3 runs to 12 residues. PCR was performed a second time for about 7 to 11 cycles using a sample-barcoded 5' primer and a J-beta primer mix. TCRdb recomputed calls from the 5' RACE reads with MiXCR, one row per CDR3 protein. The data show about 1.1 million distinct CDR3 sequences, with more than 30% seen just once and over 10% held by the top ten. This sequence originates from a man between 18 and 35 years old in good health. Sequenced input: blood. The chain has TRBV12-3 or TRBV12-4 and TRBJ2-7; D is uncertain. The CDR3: CASSYDGYEQYF. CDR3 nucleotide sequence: TGTGCCAGCAGTTATGACGGCTACGAGCAGTACTTC.